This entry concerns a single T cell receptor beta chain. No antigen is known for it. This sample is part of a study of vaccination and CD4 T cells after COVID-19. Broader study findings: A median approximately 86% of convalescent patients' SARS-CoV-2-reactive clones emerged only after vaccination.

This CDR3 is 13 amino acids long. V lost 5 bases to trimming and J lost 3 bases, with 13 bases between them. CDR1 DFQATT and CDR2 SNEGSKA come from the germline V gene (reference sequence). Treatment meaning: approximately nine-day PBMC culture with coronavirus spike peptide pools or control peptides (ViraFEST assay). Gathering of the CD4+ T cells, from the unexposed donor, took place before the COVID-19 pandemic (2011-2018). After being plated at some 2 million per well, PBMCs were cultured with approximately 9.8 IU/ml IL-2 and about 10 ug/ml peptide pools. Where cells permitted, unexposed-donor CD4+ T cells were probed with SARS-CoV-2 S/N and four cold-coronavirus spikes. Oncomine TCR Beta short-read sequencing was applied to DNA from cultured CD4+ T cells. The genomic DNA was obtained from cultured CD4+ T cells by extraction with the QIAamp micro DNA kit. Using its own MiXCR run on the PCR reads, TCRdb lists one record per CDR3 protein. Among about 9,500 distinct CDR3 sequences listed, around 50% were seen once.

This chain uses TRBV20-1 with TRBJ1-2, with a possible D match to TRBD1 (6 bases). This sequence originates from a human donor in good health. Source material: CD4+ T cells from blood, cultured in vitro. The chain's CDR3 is CSAYPPGDYGYTF. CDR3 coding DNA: TGCAGTGCTTATCCCCCAGGGGACTATGGCTACACCTTC.